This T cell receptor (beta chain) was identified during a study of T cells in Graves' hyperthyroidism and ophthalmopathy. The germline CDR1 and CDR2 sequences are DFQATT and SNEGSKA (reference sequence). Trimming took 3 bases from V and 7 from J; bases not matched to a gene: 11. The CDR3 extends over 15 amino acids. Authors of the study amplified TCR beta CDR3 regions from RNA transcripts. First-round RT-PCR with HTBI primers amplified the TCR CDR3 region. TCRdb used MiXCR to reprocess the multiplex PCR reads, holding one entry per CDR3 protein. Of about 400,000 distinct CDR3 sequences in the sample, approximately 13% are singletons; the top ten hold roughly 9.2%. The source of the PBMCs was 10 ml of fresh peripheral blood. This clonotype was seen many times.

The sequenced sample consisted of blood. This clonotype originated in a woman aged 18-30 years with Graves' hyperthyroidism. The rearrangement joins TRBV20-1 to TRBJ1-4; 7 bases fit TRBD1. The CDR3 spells CSASPGAGGSEKLFF. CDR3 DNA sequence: TGCAGTGCTAGTCCCGGGGCAGGGGGGAGTGAAAAACTGTTTTTT.